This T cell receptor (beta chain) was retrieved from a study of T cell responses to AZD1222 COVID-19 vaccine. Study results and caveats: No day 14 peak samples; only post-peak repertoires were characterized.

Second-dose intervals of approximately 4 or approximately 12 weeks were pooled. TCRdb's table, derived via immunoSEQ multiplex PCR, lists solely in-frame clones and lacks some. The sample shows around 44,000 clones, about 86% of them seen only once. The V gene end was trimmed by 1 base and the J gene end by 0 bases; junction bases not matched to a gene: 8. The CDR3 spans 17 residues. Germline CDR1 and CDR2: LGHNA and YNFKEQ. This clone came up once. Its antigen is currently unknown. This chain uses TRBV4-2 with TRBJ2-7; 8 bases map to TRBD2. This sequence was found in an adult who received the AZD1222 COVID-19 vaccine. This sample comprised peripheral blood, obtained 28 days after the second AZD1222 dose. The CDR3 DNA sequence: TGTGCCAGCAGCCAAGCGGGGGGGTCTAGAATCTCCTACGAGCAGTACTTC. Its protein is CASSQAGGSRISYEQYF.